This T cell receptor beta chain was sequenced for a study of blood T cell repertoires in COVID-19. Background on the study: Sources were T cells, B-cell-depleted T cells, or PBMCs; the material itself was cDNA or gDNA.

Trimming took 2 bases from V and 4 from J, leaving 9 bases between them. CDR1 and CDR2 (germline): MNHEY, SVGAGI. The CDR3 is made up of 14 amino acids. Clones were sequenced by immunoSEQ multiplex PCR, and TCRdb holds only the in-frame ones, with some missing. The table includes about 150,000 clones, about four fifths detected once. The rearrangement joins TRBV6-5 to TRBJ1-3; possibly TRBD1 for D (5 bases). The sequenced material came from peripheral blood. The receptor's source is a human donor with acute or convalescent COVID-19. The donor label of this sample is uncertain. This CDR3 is CASSYAGSGNTIYF. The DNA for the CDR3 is TGTGCCAGCAGTTACGCAGGGTCGGGAAACACCATATATTTT.